This T cell receptor (beta chain) was identified during a study of T cells in Graves' hyperthyroidism and ophthalmopathy. Across the whole study: Staff took peripheral blood when the initial diagnosis was made, before any treatment began.

Losses at the gene ends were 2 bases for V and 4 bases for J; bases not matched to a gene: 2. CDR3 length equals 14 residues. Germline V gives CDR1 MDHEN, CDR2 SYDVKM. This clonotype occurred many times. As yet, its antigen is unknown. Researchers amplified the TCR beta CDR3 regions from RNA transcripts. The HTBI primer set served for first-round RT-PCR of the TCR CDR3. TCRdb re-derived calls from the multiplex PCR reads in MiXCR, one entry per CDR3 protein. This table holds more than 450,000 distinct CDR3 sequences, less than 15% found once. Broader study findings: A 13 V-J model separated ophthalmopathy from stable hyperthyroidism. Ophthalmopathy was predicted by the model a median of 6.5 months ahead of onset.

The genes are TRBV28 and TRBJ2-3, with 8 bases identical to TRBD2. This receptor was taken from a woman aged 40 to 49 with Graves' hyperthyroidism. Sample: blood. In DNA, the CDR3 is TGTGCCAGCAGTTTAGCGGGAGGCCCAGATACGCAGTATTTT. It encodes CASSLAGGPDTQYF.